This T cell receptor beta chain stems from a study of blood T cells in healthy people across ages. In the study overall: Every two T cells gave about one barcoded beta molecule via template switching.

Extractions gave at least 5 micrograms of total RNA per sample. The CDR3 is 13 amino acids. CDR1 and CDR2 (germline): SGHKS, YYEKEE (reference sequence). Deletions cut 4 bases from V and 3 bases from J, with 11 bases between. This clonotype has a count of ten or more. Primed by a sample-barcoded 5' primer and a J-beta primer mix, a second PCR proceeded for 7 to 11 cycles. All cDNA molecules were each tagged by a template-switch adaptor with 12 random nucleotides. Each CDR3 protein is one row after TCRdb ran MiXCR on the 5' RACE reads. Among about 1 million distinct CDR3 sequences listed, 35% to 50% were seen once.

The sequence came from a woman aged 60-75 years in good health. Sequencing was done on a sample of blood. The J gene is TRBJ2-7, the V gene TRBV5-5; possible D gene TRBD2, 5 bases. CDR3 region: CASSLGSDYEQYF. DNA of the CDR3: TGTGCCAGCAGCCTGGGGAGTGACTACGAGCAGTACTTC.